This is a list of T cell receptor beta chains from one sample in a study of memory CD4+ T cells and cytomegalovirus serostatus. This table comes from immunoSEQ multiplex PCR, and its TCRdb copy is limited to in-frame clones, with some not included. The sample yields about 54,000 clones, around 78% seen once. The source material was memory CD4+ T cells from blood. These TCRs come from an adult in good health and CMV-seronegative. CDR3s include the opening cysteine and the closing phenylalanine or tryptophan. D genes are given only for firm matches. For some rows the clone size is stated as once, few or many, or as a class when expanded; others skip it.

J,D,V,size,DNA,CDR3
TRBJ2-2,.,TRBV2,.,TGTGCCAGCAGTGAAGTGAGAGGAGGGACCGGGGAGCTGTTTTTT,CASSEVRGGTGELFF
TRBJ2-5,TRBD2,TRBV5-4,.,TGTGCCAGCAGCTTTGGCGGGAGTGAGACCCAGTACTTC,CASSFGGSETQYF
TRBJ2-3,.,TRBV7-8,.,TGTGCCAGCAGCGTCACAGATACGCAGTATTTT,CASSVTDTQYF
TRBJ2-7,TRBD1,TRBV6-5,.,TGTGCCAGCAGTTTGACAGGGGGCGGCGAGCAGTACTTC,CASSLTGGGEQYF
TRBJ2-5,.,TRBV7-2,.,TGTGCCAGCAGCTTAGCAAGTGAGACTCAGTACTTC,CASSLASETQYF
TRBJ1-1,.,TRBV5-6,.,TGTGCCAGCAGCTTAGGTGAGGTGCGGAGACGCGAGAACACTGAAGCTTTCTTT,CASSLGEVRRRENTEAFF
TRBJ2-5,.,TRBV4-1,.,TGCGCCAGCAGCCAAGATGAAGAGACCCAGTACTTC,CASSQDEETQYF
TRBJ2-3,.,TRBV7-3,.,TGTGCCAGCAGCGACAAGTTCACAGATACGCAGTATTTT,CASSDKFTDTQYF
TRBJ1-4,TRBD1,TRBV6-5,.,TGTGCCAGCAGGGCCGGGGGACAGGTCCGCGAAAAACTGTTTTTT,CASRAGGQVREKLFF
TRBJ2-7,TRBD2,TRBV5-1,few,TGCGCCAGCAGCCCCCGGACTAGCGGGGGCAGCTCCTACGAGCAGTACTTC,CASSPRTSGGSSYEQYF
TRBJ1-2,.,TRBV7-2,once,TGTGCCAGCAGCTTACCCCCGGGAACAAGGGGCTACACCTTC,CASSLPPGTRGYTF
TRBJ2-3,.,TRBV20-1,.,TGCAGTGCTAGCCTGGATACGCAGTATTTT,CSASLDTQYF
TRBJ2-7,.,TRBV6-5,.,TGTGCCAGCAGCCTACAGGGAATGGGCGAGCAGTACTTC,CASSLQGMGEQYF
TRBJ2-3,TRBD2,TRBV7-2,.,TGTGCCAGCAGCCGGCAAGGGACTAGCGGGAAGGGCGATACGCAGTATTTT,CASSRQGTSGKGDTQYF
TRBJ2-1,TRBD2,TRBV4-3,.,TGCGCCAGCAGCCAGGAAGAAGGTGTACTAGCGCGATCCTACAATGAGCAGTTCTTC,CASSQEEGVLARSYNEQFF
TRBJ1-3,TRBD1,TRBV5-1,.,TGCGCCAGCAGCTCTAAAACCGGGACAGGCCACCTCTCTGGAAACACCATATATTTT,CASSSKTGTGHLSGNTIYF
TRBJ2-7,.,TRBV6-5,few,TGTGCCACCCAGGAGACAGTCTCCTACGAGCAGTACTTC,CATQETVSYEQYF
TRBJ1-5,.,TRBV15,.,TGTGCCACCAGCAGAGGGGAGGGGAAACAGCCCCAGCATTTT,CATSRGEGKQPQHF